This is a list of T cell receptor beta chains from one sample in a study of cytomegalovirus exposure and HLA in healthy donors. Only in-frame clones appear in the TCRdb table, and some are missing; sequencing was by immunoSEQ multiplex PCR. Of some 54,000 clones listed, around 81% are singletons. Sequenced material: PBMCs. These receptors all stem from a male donor in good health and CMV-seronegative. The CDR3 runs from the conserved cysteine through the conserved F or W. D genes are given only for firm matches. Clone size, where shown, is once, few, many, or a class for clones that have expanded.

d_call: TRBD2; v_call: TRBV4-2; j_call: TRBJ2-3; clone_size: -; cdr3_nt: TGTGCCAGCAGCCAAGAGCGGGGGGGCCAAGATACGCAGTATTTT; cdr3_aa: CASSQERGGQDTQYF
d_call: TRBD2; v_call: TRBV5-1; j_call: TRBJ2-5; clone_size: -; cdr3_nt: TGCGCCAGCAGCTTGGGGACTAGCGGGGGGTCTGGGACCCAGTACTTC; cdr3_aa: CASSLGTSGGSGTQYF
d_call: TRBD2; v_call: TRBV5-1; j_call: TRBJ2-1; clone_size: -; cdr3_nt: TGCGCCAGCAGCTTGGATGTTAGCGGGAGTGAGCAGTTCTTC; cdr3_aa: CASSLDVSGSEQFF
d_call: TRBD1; v_call: TRBV7-9; j_call: TRBJ2-1; clone_size: few; cdr3_nt: TGTGCCAGCAGCGGACAACGGGACAGGGGCCACAATGAGCAGTTCTTC; cdr3_aa: CASSGQRDRGHNEQFF
d_call: TRBD1; v_call: TRBV14; j_call: TRBJ1-1; clone_size: -; cdr3_nt: TGTGCCAGCAGCCAAGCCCGGGACAGGGAGTGGCGAACTGAAGCTTTCTTT; cdr3_aa: CASSQARDREWRTEAFF
d_call: -; v_call: TRBV18; j_call: TRBJ2-7; clone_size: once; cdr3_nt: TGTGCCAGCTCACGACGGACAGAAATAGACTACGAGCAGTACTTC; cdr3_aa: CASSRRTEIDYEQYF
d_call: -; v_call: TRBV6-1; j_call: TRBJ2-4; clone_size: -; cdr3_nt: TGTGCCAGCAGTGAAGTCTGGACACCACTAGCCAAAAACATTCAGTACTTC; cdr3_aa: CASSEVWTPLAKNIQYF
d_call: TRBD1; v_call: TRBV5-1; j_call: TRBJ1-2; clone_size: few; cdr3_nt: TGCGCCAGCAGCTTAGGACAGGGGTGGGGCTACACCTTC; cdr3_aa: CASSLGQGWGYTF
d_call: -; v_call: TRBV19; j_call: TRBJ1-5; clone_size: once; cdr3_nt: TGTGCCAGCGATGACAGTTATCGTCAGCCCCAGCATTTT; cdr3_aa: CASDDSYRQPQHF
d_call: TRBD1; v_call: TRBV4-2; j_call: TRBJ1-2; clone_size: -; cdr3_nt: TGTGCCAGCAGCCAAGAGAGGACAGGGGGCTATGGCTACACCTTC; cdr3_aa: CASSQERTGGYGYTF
d_call: -; v_call: TRBV15; j_call: TRBJ2-7; clone_size: -; cdr3_nt: TGTGCCACCAGCAGAGATCGGGGGGCGCGTGAGCAGTACTTC; cdr3_aa: CATSRDRGAREQYF
d_call: -; v_call: TRBV2; j_call: TRBJ1-1; clone_size: -; cdr3_nt: TGTGCCAGCAGTGTCAGGGTAGGGGAAGCTTTCTTT; cdr3_aa: CASSVRVGEAFF
d_call: -; v_call: TRBV19; j_call: TRBJ1-5; clone_size: -; cdr3_nt: TGTGCCAGTAGTCCCAGGGGAGTATATAGCAATCAGCCCCAGCATTTT; cdr3_aa: CASSPRGVYSNQPQHF
d_call: TRBD2; v_call: TRBV5-1; j_call: TRBJ2-1; clone_size: -; cdr3_nt: TGCGCCAGCAGCTCTGGGACTAGCGGCTACAATGAGCAGTTCTTC; cdr3_aa: CASSSGTSGYNEQFF
d_call: -; v_call: TRBV12-5; j_call: TRBJ2-3; clone_size: -; cdr3_nt: TGTGCTAGTGGTTTGGCAGGGCGGTCGGATACGCAGTATTTT; cdr3_aa: CASGLAGRSDTQYF
d_call: -; v_call: TRBV2; j_call: TRBJ2-1; clone_size: -; cdr3_nt: TGTGCCAGCAGTGATGGACAGTTGAGCTCCTACAATGAGCAGTTCTTC; cdr3_aa: CASSDGQLSSYNEQFF
d_call: -; v_call: TRBV10-3; j_call: TRBJ2-7; clone_size: -; cdr3_nt: TGTGCCATCAGTGAGGATGGGAGGTCCGAGCAGTACTTC; cdr3_aa: CAISEDGRSEQYF
d_call: -; v_call: TRBV6-6; j_call: TRBJ2-2; clone_size: -; cdr3_nt: TGTGCCAGCAGTTACTCACAGAACACCGGGGAGCTGTTTTTT; cdr3_aa: CASSYSQNTGELFF
d_call: -; v_call: TRBV6-5; j_call: TRBJ1-1; clone_size: -; cdr3_nt: TGTGCCAGCAGTTACTCGACGGGTGTTAACACTCTAGAAGCTTTCTTT; cdr3_aa: CASSYSTGVNTLEAFF
d_call: TRBD1; v_call: TRBV5-4; j_call: TRBJ2-2; clone_size: -; cdr3_nt: TGTGCCAGCAGCCCGGGACAGGGCCACGGGGAGCTGTTTTTT; cdr3_aa: CASSPGQGHGELFF
d_call: -; v_call: TRBV7-2; j_call: TRBJ2-1; clone_size: -; cdr3_nt: TGTGCCAGCAGCTCCCTCTACGGGGGACCGACCTACAATGAGCAGTTCTTC; cdr3_aa: CASSSLYGGPTYNEQFF
d_call: -; v_call: TRBV5-1; j_call: TRBJ2-7; clone_size: -; cdr3_nt: TGCGCCAGCAGCTCGGGTACCCAAAATGAGGAGCAGTACTTC; cdr3_aa: CASSSGTQNEEQYF
d_call: TRBD1; v_call: TRBV5-1; j_call: TRBJ2-7; clone_size: once; cdr3_nt: TGCGCCAGCAGCTCCAGACAGGGAAAGGACGAGCAGTACTTC; cdr3_aa: CASSSRQGKDEQYF
d_call: TRBD1; v_call: TRBV19; j_call: TRBJ1-3; clone_size: -; cdr3_nt: TGTGCCAGTAGTATGACTCCCTCGACAGGGTGGACTGGAAACACCATATATTTT; cdr3_aa: CASSMTPSTGWTGNTIYF
d_call: -; v_call: TRBV15; j_call: TRBJ1-1; clone_size: -; cdr3_nt: TGTGCCACCAGCGGTACAGGGAACACTGAAGCTTTCTTT; cdr3_aa: CATSGTGNTEAFF
d_call: -; v_call: TRBV27; j_call: TRBJ1-2; clone_size: -; cdr3_nt: TGTGCCAGCAGTTTAGCTCTTTCCCTGAGTGGACAGTATGGCTACACCTTC; cdr3_aa: CASSLALSLSGQYGYTF
d_call: -; v_call: TRBV4-2; j_call: TRBJ2-3; clone_size: -; cdr3_nt: TGTGCCAGCAGCCAGATAGCCTCTAGCACAGATACGCAGTATTTT; cdr3_aa: CASSQIASSTDTQYF
d_call: TRBD2; v_call: TRBV11-1; j_call: TRBJ2-3; clone_size: -; cdr3_nt: TGTGCCAGCAGCTTGGGACTAGCGGGGCACACAGATACGCAGTATTTT; cdr3_aa: CASSLGLAGHTDTQYF
d_call: TRBD1; v_call: TRBV18; j_call: TRBJ1-1; clone_size: -; cdr3_nt: TGTGCCAGCTCACAAACAGGGGGGAGGATGAACACTGAAGCTTTCTTT; cdr3_aa: CASSQTGGRMNTEAFF
d_call: -; v_call: TRBV30; j_call: TRBJ2-5; clone_size: -; cdr3_nt: TGTGCCTGGAGTGTACTGGACAGCCAAGAGACCCAGTACTTC; cdr3_aa: CAWSVLDSQETQYF
d_call: -; v_call: TRBV7-2; j_call: TRBJ2-7; clone_size: -; cdr3_nt: TGTGCCAGCAGCCTTTCCTACGAGCAGTACTTC; cdr3_aa: CASSLSYEQYF
d_call: TRBD2; v_call: TRBV7-2; j_call: TRBJ2-5; clone_size: -; cdr3_nt: TGTGCCAGCAGCTTAGAGGGAGGGGAGCAGTACTTC; cdr3_aa: CASSLEGGEQYF
d_call: -; v_call: TRBV11-3; j_call: TRBJ1-1; clone_size: -; cdr3_nt: TGTGCCAGCAGCTTAGGGACAGAAATGAACACTGAAGCTTTCTTT; cdr3_aa: CASSLGTEMNTEAFF
d_call: -; v_call: TRBV29-1; j_call: TRBJ1-4; clone_size: few; cdr3_nt: TGCAGCGTTTGGCATCGTGAAAAACTGTTTTTT; cdr3_aa: CSVWHREKLFF
d_call: -; v_call: TRBV11-3; j_call: TRBJ2-7; clone_size: once; cdr3_nt: TGTGCCAGCAGCTTAGGAACAGCTTCCTTCTACGAGCAGTACTTC; cdr3_aa: CASSLGTASFYEQYF
d_call: -; v_call: TRBV12-5; j_call: TRBJ1-1; clone_size: -; cdr3_nt: TGTGCTAGTGGTTTTCGCCCGGGGGGCACTGAAGCTTTCTTT; cdr3_aa: CASGFRPGGTEAFF
d_call: -; v_call: TRBV29-1; j_call: TRBJ1-5; clone_size: -; cdr3_nt: TGCAGCGCCGGAGGAGGGACGGGGCAGCCCCAGCATTTT; cdr3_aa: CSAGGGTGQPQHF
d_call: -; v_call: TRBV6-4; j_call: TRBJ2-4; clone_size: -; cdr3_nt: TGTGCCAGCAGTGACAGGGGACACCTGAAAAACATTCAGTACTTC; cdr3_aa: CASSDRGHLKNIQYF
d_call: TRBD2; v_call: TRBV5-1; j_call: TRBJ2-7; clone_size: -; cdr3_nt: TGCGCCAGCAGCTTGGGGGGACTGACTAGCGGGGGCTACGAGCAGTACTTC; cdr3_aa: CASSLGGLTSGGYEQYF
d_call: -; v_call: TRBV4-2; j_call: TRBJ1-1; clone_size: -; cdr3_nt: TGTGCCAGCAGCAATAGCCGGGTTCAGGGAGCTTTCTTT; cdr3_aa: CASSNSRVQGAFF
d_call: TRBD2; v_call: TRBV5-1; j_call: TRBJ2-3; clone_size: -; cdr3_nt: TGCGCCAGCAGCTGGGGAGGAGCGGGGGACACAGATACGCAGTATTTT; cdr3_aa: CASSWGGAGDTDTQYF
d_call: TRBD1; v_call: TRBV2; j_call: TRBJ2-7; clone_size: -; cdr3_nt: TGTGCCAGCAGTGAAGGACAGGGAACCTACGAGCAGTACTTC; cdr3_aa: CASSEGQGTYEQYF
d_call: TRBD1; v_call: TRBV2; j_call: TRBJ2-5; clone_size: -; cdr3_nt: TGTGCCTGTCGACAGGGCAGCGAGACCCAGTACTTC; cdr3_aa: CACRQGSETQYF
d_call: TRBD1; v_call: TRBV14; j_call: TRBJ2-2; clone_size: -; cdr3_nt: TGTGCCAGCAGCCTACAGGGGGCCGGGGAGCTGTTTTTT; cdr3_aa: CASSLQGAGELFF
d_call: TRBD2; v_call: TRBV6-6; j_call: TRBJ2-1; clone_size: -; cdr3_nt: TGTGCCAGCAGCTCAAGCGGGGGGGCGAGGAATGAGCAGTTCTTC; cdr3_aa: CASSSSGGARNEQFF
d_call: TRBD1; v_call: TRBV6-1; j_call: TRBJ2-3; clone_size: -; cdr3_nt: TGTGCCATTGGGACAGGGCGGGGCACAGATACGCAGTATTTT; cdr3_aa: CAIGTGRGTDTQYF
d_call: -; v_call: TRBV5-1; j_call: TRBJ1-1; clone_size: -; cdr3_nt: TGCGCCAGCAGCTTGACGGTGAACACTGAAGCTTTCTTT; cdr3_aa: CASSLTVNTEAFF
d_call: -; v_call: TRBV5-5; j_call: TRBJ1-2; clone_size: -; cdr3_nt: TGTGCCAGCAGCTTGGAGGCAGGGGATAACTATGGCTACACCTTC; cdr3_aa: CASSLEAGDNYGYTF
d_call: -; v_call: TRBV7-2; j_call: TRBJ2-5; clone_size: few; cdr3_nt: TGTGCCAGCAGCTCTCCGCCAGGGCAAGAGACCCAGTACTTC; cdr3_aa: CASSSPPGQETQYF
d_call: -; v_call: TRBV5-1; j_call: TRBJ2-7; clone_size: -; cdr3_nt: TGCGCCAGCGGTTTTGGGCCACAGGACTACGAGCAGTACTTC; cdr3_aa: CASGFGPQDYEQYF
d_call: -; v_call: TRBV7-8; j_call: TRBJ2-7; clone_size: -; cdr3_nt: TGTGCCAGCAGCGCGCCTCGGGACACCAGCTACGAGCAGTACTTC; cdr3_aa: CASSAPRDTSYEQYF
d_call: -; v_call: TRBV11-2; j_call: TRBJ2-1; clone_size: -; cdr3_nt: TGTGCCAGCAGCCGCGAATACTCGGGCAATGAGCAGTTCTTC; cdr3_aa: CASSREYSGNEQFF
d_call: TRBD1; v_call: TRBV19; j_call: TRBJ2-5; clone_size: -; cdr3_nt: TGTGCCAGTAATCCCGAGGGGACAGGGCTCCCAGCGGCCCAGTACTTC; cdr3_aa: CASNPEGTGLPAAQYF
d_call: -; v_call: TRBV10-3; j_call: TRBJ1-1; clone_size: -; cdr3_nt: TGTGCCATCAGCCAGACGGGGAACACTGAAGCTTTCTTT; cdr3_aa: CAISQTGNTEAFF
d_call: -; v_call: TRBV25-1; j_call: TRBJ1-1; clone_size: -; cdr3_nt: TGTGCCAGCAGTGAACGGTCAAGTAGGAGGACTGAAGCTTTCTTT; cdr3_aa: CASSERSSRRTEAFF
d_call: -; v_call: TRBV4-3; j_call: TRBJ2-5; clone_size: -; cdr3_nt: TGCGCCAGCAGCCAAGTCGCGTACCAAGAGACCCAGTACTTC; cdr3_aa: CASSQVAYQETQYF
d_call: -; v_call: TRBV19; j_call: TRBJ1-2; clone_size: -; cdr3_nt: TGTGCCAGTACCGAACAGGGCTCTAACTATGGCTACACCTTC; cdr3_aa: CASTEQGSNYGYTF